One sample yielded the 22 T cell receptor beta chains listed below, sequenced in a study of blood T cell repertoires in COVID-19. Generated by immunoSEQ multiplex PCR, the TCRdb table keeps only in-frame clones and is missing some. The sample records some 200,000 clones, 75% to 90% being singletons. Source material: peripheral blood. Source of these receptors: a woman between 40 and 50 years old with acute or convalescent COVID-19.

The rearrangement links TRBV6-4 to TRBJ1-5; 7 bases match TRBD1. Per germline, CDR1 MRHNA and CDR2 SNTAGT. CDR3 size: 15 residues. Trimming at V came to 11 bases and at J to 2 bases, leaving 12 bases not matched to a gene. The CDR3 region has the DNA TGTGCCCGACGGGCCGACAGGGTCCGCAATCAGCCCCAGCATTTT. Protein product: CARRADRVRNQPQHF.

This clone was recorded a few times. The chain couples TRBV7-8 to TRBJ2-1; 7 positions match TRBD1. V trimming: 5 bases; J trimming: 15 bases; junction bases outside the gene matches: 13. The CDR3 totals 13 residues. The V gene's germline CDR1 is SGHVS and CDR2 FQNEAQ. The CDR3 sequence: CASSLNDGDRAFF. Written as DNA, the CDR3 is TGTGCCAGCAGCCTCAATGATGGGGACAGAGCGTTCTTC.

This clone was observed a single time. The rearrangement joins TRBV3-1 (or the pseudogene TRBV3-2) to TRBJ1-5; D remains unclear. V gave up 1 base and J gave up 0 bases, with 10 bases separating them. Germline CDR1 is LGHDT and CDR2 is YNNKEL (reference sequence). CDR3 length: 16 amino acids. CDR3 region: CASSQGGIYSNQPQHF. DNA of the CDR3: TGTGCCAGCAGCCAAGGAGGGATTTATAGCAATCAGCCCCAGCATTTT.

This chain links TRBV7-8 with TRBJ1-1; TRBD1 is a possible D gene (6 bases). V was shortened by 5 bases and J by 1 base, with 14 bases between the two germline ends. Germline-derived CDR1 and CDR2 are SGHVS and FQNEAQ. This CDR3 comprises 15 residues. The CDR3 is CASSDGGGRNTEAFF. The CDR3 coding sequence is TGTGCCAGCAGCGATGGGGGGGGCAGGAACACTGAAGCTTTCTTT.

The chain has TRBV11-3 and TRBJ2-3; 9 nucleotides match TRBD1. This CDR3 has 17 amino acids. V lost 5 bases, J lost 1 base, and 10 bases stayed unmatched. Germline V gene data show CDR1 as SGHNT and CDR2 as YENEEA. Written as DNA, the CDR3 is TGTGCCAGCAGCACCCGCGGACAGGGGCCAGGCACAGATACGCAGTATTTT. It codes for CASSTRGQGPGTDTQYF.

The rearrangement uses TRBV24-1 and TRBJ2-3; no definite D call. Looked up from germline, CDR1 is KGHDR and CDR2 is SFDVKD. V was cut by 4 bases and J by 1 base, with 11 bases left in between. This CDR3 has 15 amino acids. The CDR3 protein is CATSELTSGTDTQYF. The CDR3 nucleotides are TGTGCCACCAGTGAACTTACCTCGGGCACAGATACGCAGTATTTT.

The V and J genes are TRBV2 and TRBJ2-7; D may be TRBD1 (6 bases). CDR3 size: 14 residues. Between the trimmed V and J ends, which lost 6 bases and 3 bases, there was a span of 15 bases. Germline V lookup: CDR1 SNHLY, CDR2 FYNNEI. The CDR3 nucleotides are TGTGCCAGCAGAGACCGGACAGAGATCTACGAGCAGTACGTC. It is translated as CASRDRTEIYEQYV.

This sequence joins TRBV5-4 and TRBJ1-1; D is uncertain. The V end was cut by 4 bases, the J end by 0 bases, with 10 bases between. This CDR3 contains 14 residues. Per germline, CDR1 SGHNT and CDR2 YYREEE (reference sequence). CDR3 in DNA: TGTGCCAGCAGCGATATAACAGTGAACACTGAAGCTTTCTTT. Translation gives CASSDITVNTEAFF.

J is TRBJ2-6 and V is TRBV9; 9 bases agree with TRBD1. This CDR3 has 18 amino acids. The germline V gene has CDR1 SGDLS and CDR2 YYNGEE. V lost 3 bases and J lost 0; bases outside the gene matches: 7. The CDR3 region is CASSATGGGISGANVLTF. DNA of the CDR3: TGTGCCAGCAGCGCGACAGGGGGTGGTATCTCTGGGGCCAACGTCCTGACTTTC.

This chain connects TRBV6-5 to TRBJ1-5; TRBD1 aligns across 9 bases. This CDR3 comprises 14 residues. The germline gives CDR1 MNHEY, CDR2 SVGAGI. The V and J ends lost 6 bases and 7 bases, in that order; junction bases with no gene match: 7. Here the CDR3 DNA reads TGTGCCAGCAGGGACGGGACAGGGAAGCAGCCCCAGCATTTT. It translates to CASRDGTGKQPQHF.

The chain links TRBV5-1 to TRBJ2-3; 9 bases match TRBD2. The CDR3 is 15 amino acids. The germline gives CDR1 SGHRS, CDR2 YFSETQ. The V and J ends lost 7 bases and 2 bases, in that order; junction bases with no gene match: 8. CDR3 region: CASCLGLAHTDTQYF. The CDR3 DNA is TGCGCCAGCTGCCTGGGACTAGCTCACACAGATACGCAGTATTTT.

The chain uses TRBV2 and TRBJ1-5; TRBD1 agrees at 7 bases. CDR1 SNHLY and CDR2 FYNNEI come from the germline V gene. CDR3 length equals 14 residues. V was pared by 6 bases and J by 5 bases, with 7 bases of the junction left unmatched. CDR3 sequence: CASRDTGEYQPQHF. In nucleotides, the CDR3 is TGTGCCAGCAGAGATACAGGGGAATATCAGCCCCAGCATTTT.

The table lists this clone with a count of one. The chain links TRBV7-3 to TRBJ2-1; possibly TRBD2 for D (7 bases). In germline, CDR1 is SGHTA, CDR2 FQGTGA. The CDR3 spans 15 residues. The V end was cut by 4 bases, the J end by 7 bases, with 17 bases between. The CDR3, as DNA: TGTGCCAGCAGCTCCCGCGGGGCGGGGGCTAATGAGCAGTTCTTC. Residues: CASSSRGAGANEQFF.

The chain joins TRBV9 to TRBJ1-1; possibly TRBD1 for D (5 bases). Germline V lookup: CDR1 SGDLS, CDR2 YYNGEE. This CDR3 is built from 12 residues. Trimming took off 6 bases at V and 3 bases at J, with 9 bases between the two ends. The CDR3 spells CASKGRDTEAFF. The CDR3 DNA reads as TGTGCCAGCAAGGGGAGGGACACTGAAGCTTTCTTT.

This sequence joins TRBV11-2 and TRBJ1-2; 8 bases agree with TRBD1. Unmatched junction bases numbered 1, after V lost 5 bases and J lost 2 bases. The germline CDR1 and CDR2 sequences are SGHAT and FQNNGV. The CDR3 covers 13 residues. The CDR3, as DNA: TGTGCCAGCAGCCGGGACAGGAACTATGGCTACACCTTC. The encoded protein is CASSRDRNYGYTF.

The rearrangement joins TRBV6-1 to TRBJ1-1; D is undetermined. The ends were cut back, 5 bases at V and 1 base at J, with 17 bases in the middle. This CDR3 spans 16 amino acids. Germline loops: CDR1 MNHNS, CDR2 SASEGT. The CDR3 loop reads CASSKDWRTGNTEAFF. Here the CDR3 DNA reads TGTGCCAGCAGTAAAGACTGGAGAACTGGGAACACTGAAGCTTTCTTT.

V gene TRBV27 combines with J gene TRBJ1-2; D is ambiguous. CDR1 is MNHEY and CDR2 is SMNVEV in the germline V gene (reference sequence). Trimming stripped 7 bases from V and 0 bases from J, with 12 bases between. The CDR3 totals 14 residues. The DNA for the CDR3 is TGTGCCAGCACCCCGTTAGCGACTAACTATGGCTACACCTTC. Its protein product is CASTPLATNYGYTF.

This chain joins TRBV5-1 and TRBJ1-4; D remains ambiguous. CDR1 and CDR2 (germline): SGHRS, YFSETQ. This CDR3 contains 16 residues. Trimming shortened V by 2 bases and J by 6 bases, and 17 bases separated the two germline ends. The CDR3, as DNA: TGCGCCAGCAGCTTAGGCTTTAGAGGCATTGATGAAAAACTGTTTTTT. This translates into CASSLGFRGIDEKLFF.

The chain recombines TRBV2 with TRBJ1-3, with D perhaps matching TRBD1 (5 bases). The CDR3 is 13 amino acids. V lost 3 bases, J lost 2 bases, and 5 bases lay in between. CDR1 is SNHLY, CDR2 FYNNEI, per germline. The DNA for the CDR3 is TGTGCCAGCAGTGACAGGGCTGGAAACACCATATATTTT. This encodes CASSDRAGNTIYF.

This chain joins TRBV7-2 and TRBJ1-1; tentative D call: TRBD1 (5 bases). This CDR3 has 14 amino acids. The V end was cut by 0 bases, the J end by 1 base, with 6 bases between. Per germline, CDR1 SGHTA and CDR2 FQGNSA. The CDR3 spells CASSLAQGNTEAFF. DNA of the CDR3: TGTGCCAGCAGCTTAGCTCAGGGGAACACTGAAGCTTTCTTT.

The rearrangement uses TRBV24-1 and TRBJ1-2; 10 bases align to TRBD1. After removal of 3 bases from V and 7 bases from J, the junction contained 7 bases not matched to a gene. The CDR3 loop spans 15 amino acids. Germline V CDR1 and CDR2: KGHDR, SFDVKD. In nucleotides, the CDR3 is TGTGCCACCAGTGATCGCGGGGACAGGGGTGGTGGCTACACCTTC. Amino acids: CATSDRGDRGGGYTF.

Turning to this clone: The sample has other DNA sequences that encode this CDR3 too. The chain uses TRBV2 and TRBJ1-5, with 8 bases fitting TRBD1. Germline V CDR1 and CDR2: SNHLY, FYNNEI. The ends lost 6 bases at V and 2 bases at J; junction bases unmatched: 6. The CDR3 length is 15 residues. The CDR3 loop is CASSVDRARNQPQHF. CDR3 DNA sequence: TGTGCCAGCAGCGTGGACAGGGCACGCAATCAGCCCCAGCATTTT.